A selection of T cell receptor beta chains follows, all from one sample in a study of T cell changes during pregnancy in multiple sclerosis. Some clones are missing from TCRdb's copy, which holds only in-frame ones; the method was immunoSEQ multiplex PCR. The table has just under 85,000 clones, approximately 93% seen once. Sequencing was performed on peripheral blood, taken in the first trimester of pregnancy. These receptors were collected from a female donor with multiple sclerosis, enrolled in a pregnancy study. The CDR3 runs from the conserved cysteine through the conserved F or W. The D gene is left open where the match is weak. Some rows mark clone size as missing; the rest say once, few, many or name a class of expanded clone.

TGTGCCAGCAGTGAGTCAGCGGGTGAGAACACTGAAGCTTTCTTT,CASSESAGENTEAFF,TRBV25-1,TRBJ1-1,NA,NA
TGTGCCAGTTCAAGGGGGTCTGGTGGAAACACCATATATTTT,CASSRGSGGNTIYF,TRBV7-2,TRBJ1-3,NA,NA
TGTGCCAGCCGTCTGAGAGCGGGGGGGGCCAATGAGCAGTTCTTC,CASRLRAGGANEQFF,TRBV2,TRBJ2-1,TRBD2,once
TGTGCCAGCAGAACGACAGGGTATGGGAATCAGCCCCAGCATTTT,CASRTTGYGNQPQHF,TRBV28,TRBJ1-5,TRBD1,NA
TGTGCCAGCAGTAGACTAGCGGGAGTCACCGGGGAGCTGTTTTTT,CASSRLAGVTGELFF,TRBV6-6,TRBJ2-2,TRBD2,NA
TGTGCCAGCAGCTTATTTAGCGGGGGCTACGGGTACACCGGGGAGCTGTTTTTT,CASSLFSGGYGYTGELFF,TRBV11-1,TRBJ2-2,TRBD2,NA
TGCAGCGTACAACAGGGCAGAGATCAGCCCCAGCATTTT,CSVQQGRDQPQHF,TRBV29-1,TRBJ1-5,NA,NA
TGTGCCAGCAGCCCCCGGACTAGCGGGACCTACAATGAGCAGTTCTTC,CASSPRTSGTYNEQFF,TRBV7-3,TRBJ2-1,TRBD2,NA
TGTGCCAGCAGCTTAGTTACTTTATCTGGAAACACCATATATTTT,CASSLVTLSGNTIYF,TRBV7-2,TRBJ1-3,NA,NA
TGTGCCAGCAGTTCCCTTACAGGGCATGGGACACCCCTCCACTTT,CASSSLTGHGTPLHF,TRBV9,TRBJ1-6,NA,NA
TGTGCCTGGGCCGGGATCGCGAAAGAGACCCAGTACTTC,CAWAGIAKETQYF,TRBV30,TRBJ2-5,NA,once
TGTGCCAGCTCACCAAAACTAGCGGGGGGAAACAATGAGCAGTTCTTC,CASSPKLAGGNNEQFF,TRBV18,TRBJ2-1,TRBD2,NA
TGTGCCAGCAGCTTTATTGATGAGCAGTTCTTC,CASSFIDEQFF,TRBV11-3,TRBJ2-1,NA,NA
TGTGCCAGCAGAACTACTAGCGGGGGAGCCTACGAGCAGTACTTC,CASRTTSGGAYEQYF,TRBV9,TRBJ2-7,TRBD2,few
TGTGCCAGCAGCTTAAGACAGGGAAAGGTAAATGAGCAGTTCTTC,CASSLRQGKVNEQFF,TRBV11-2,TRBJ2-1,TRBD1,NA
TGTGCCAGCCGGGGGAATAGCAATCAGCCCCAGCATTTT,CASRGNSNQPQHF,TRBV28,TRBJ1-5,NA,NA
TGTGCCGCAAGGGGGTTTTGGTATGGCTACACCTTC,CAARGFWYGYTF,TRBV25-1,TRBJ1-2,NA,few
TGTGCCAGCAGCGTAGGATATGAGACTAGGAACACCGGGGAGCTGTTTTTT,CASSVGYETRNTGELFF,TRBV9,TRBJ2-2,NA,NA